The source of this T cell receptor (beta chain) is a study of OX40 agonist ivuxolimab in advanced cancers. The table came from immunoSEQ multiplex PCR; TCRdb's copy has only in-frame clones and leaves some out. The sample lists fewer than 85,000 clones; under 95% were seen once. The germline gives CDR1 SQVTM, CDR2 ANQGSEA. With 0 bases removed from V and 3 bases from J, the gap between germline ends came to 10 bases. The CDR3 is made up of 14 amino acids. This TCR came from an adult with an advanced solid tumor such as melanoma, head and neck, liver or kidney cancer. The sample in question was CD4+ or CD8+ T cells sorted from blood, obtained in a trial of the OX40 agonist ivuxolimab. The V gene is TRBV29-1, the J gene TRBJ2-3, with D possibly TRBD2 on 6 matching bases. CDR3 DNA sequence: TGCAGCGTTGAAGATCTCGGAGGGACAGATACGCAGTATTTT. It translates to CSVEDLGGTDTQYF.